This T cell receptor (beta chain) was documented in a study of technical replicates of blood from a few donors. Repertoires were generated with immunoSEQ multiplex PCR, while TCRdb's copy carries only in-frame clones and drops some. The repertoire holds 76,000 or so clones, with 65% to 90% as singletons. The CDR3 totals 16 residues. The J segment lost 7 bases and the V segment lost 3 bases, leaving 7 bases of the junction unmatched. Germline assignment: CDR1 SNHLY and CDR2 FYNNEI. The specimen was PBMCs. This receptor was obtained from a human donor in good health. Some clones in this sample may be carry-over from other donors' samples. The chain recombines TRBV2 with TRBJ2-2; 11 bases are a match to TRBD2. In nucleotides, the CDR3 is TGTGCCAGCAGTGATTCTAGCGGGAGGTTGGGCGGGGAGCTGTTTTTT. Protein product: CASSDSSGRLGGELFF.